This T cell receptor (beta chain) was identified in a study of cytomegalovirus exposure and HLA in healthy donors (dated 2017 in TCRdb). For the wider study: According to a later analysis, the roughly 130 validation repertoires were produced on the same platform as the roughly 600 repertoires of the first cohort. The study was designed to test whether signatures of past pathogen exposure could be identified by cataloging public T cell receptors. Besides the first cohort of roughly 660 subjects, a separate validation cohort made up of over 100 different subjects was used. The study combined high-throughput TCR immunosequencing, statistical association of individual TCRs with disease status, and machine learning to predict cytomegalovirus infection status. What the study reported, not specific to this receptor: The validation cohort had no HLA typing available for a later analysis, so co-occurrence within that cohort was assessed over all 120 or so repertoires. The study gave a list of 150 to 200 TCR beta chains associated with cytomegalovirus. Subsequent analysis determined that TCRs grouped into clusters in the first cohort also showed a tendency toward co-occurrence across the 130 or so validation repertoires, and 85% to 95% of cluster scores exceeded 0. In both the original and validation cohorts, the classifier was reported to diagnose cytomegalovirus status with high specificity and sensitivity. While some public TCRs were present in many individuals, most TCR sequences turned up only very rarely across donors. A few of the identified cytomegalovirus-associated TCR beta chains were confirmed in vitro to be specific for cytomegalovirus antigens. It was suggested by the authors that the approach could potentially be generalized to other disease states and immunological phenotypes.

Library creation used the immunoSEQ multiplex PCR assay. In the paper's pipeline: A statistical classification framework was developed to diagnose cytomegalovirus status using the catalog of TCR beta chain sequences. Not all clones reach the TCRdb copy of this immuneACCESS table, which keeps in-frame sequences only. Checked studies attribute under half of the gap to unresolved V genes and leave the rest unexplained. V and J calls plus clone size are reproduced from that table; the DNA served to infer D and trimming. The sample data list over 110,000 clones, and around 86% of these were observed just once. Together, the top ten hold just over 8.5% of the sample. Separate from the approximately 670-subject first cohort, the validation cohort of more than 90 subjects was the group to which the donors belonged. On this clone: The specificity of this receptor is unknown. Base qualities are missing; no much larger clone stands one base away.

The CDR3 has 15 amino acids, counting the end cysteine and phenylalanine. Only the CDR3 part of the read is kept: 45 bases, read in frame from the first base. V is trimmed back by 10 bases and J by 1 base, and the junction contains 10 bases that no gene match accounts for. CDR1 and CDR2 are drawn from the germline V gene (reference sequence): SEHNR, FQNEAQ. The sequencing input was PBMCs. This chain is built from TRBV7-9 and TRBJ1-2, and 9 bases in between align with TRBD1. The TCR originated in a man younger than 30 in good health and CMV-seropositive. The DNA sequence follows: TGTGCCACCACGGAGGACAGGGGAGGTAACTATGGCTACACCTTC. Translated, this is CATTEDRGGNYGYTF.